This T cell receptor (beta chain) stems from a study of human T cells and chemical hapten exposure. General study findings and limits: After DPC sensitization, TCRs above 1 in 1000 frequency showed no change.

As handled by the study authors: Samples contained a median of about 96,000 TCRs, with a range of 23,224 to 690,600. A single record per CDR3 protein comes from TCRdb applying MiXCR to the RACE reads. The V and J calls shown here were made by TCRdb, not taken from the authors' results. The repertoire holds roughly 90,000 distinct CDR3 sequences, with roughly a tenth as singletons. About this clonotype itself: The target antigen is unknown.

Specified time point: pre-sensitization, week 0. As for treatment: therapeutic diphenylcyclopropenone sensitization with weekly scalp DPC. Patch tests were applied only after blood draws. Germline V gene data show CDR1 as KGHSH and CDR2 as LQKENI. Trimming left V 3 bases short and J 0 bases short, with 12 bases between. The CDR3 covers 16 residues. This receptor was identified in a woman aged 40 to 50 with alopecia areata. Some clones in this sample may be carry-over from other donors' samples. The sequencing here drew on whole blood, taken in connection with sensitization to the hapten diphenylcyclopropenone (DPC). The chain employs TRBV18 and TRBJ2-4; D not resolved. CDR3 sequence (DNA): TGTGCCAGCTCACCTACCGAGCCACTAGCCAAAAACATTCAGTACTTC. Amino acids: CASSPTEPLAKNIQYF. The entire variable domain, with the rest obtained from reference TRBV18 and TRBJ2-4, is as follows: NAGVMQNPRHLVRRRGQEARLRCSPMKGHSHVYWYRQLPEEGLKFMVYLQKENIIDESGMPKERFSAEFPKEGPSILRIQQVVRGDSAAYFCASSPTEPLAKNIQYFGAGTRLSVL.